These 5 T cell receptor beta chains came from one sample sequenced in a study of cytomegalovirus exposure and HLA in healthy donors (dated by TCRdb to between 2016 and 2019). Library generation was performed with the immunoSEQ multiplex PCR assay. For the multiplex PCR, a mixture combining 60 forward primers for TCR Vbeta segments and 13 reverse primers for TCR Jbeta segments was used. The immuneACCESS repertoire file appears here via TCRdb, limited to in-frame rearrangements. These files lack a portion of the clones; in checked studies, under half of the deficit traces to unresolved V genes, and the cause of the others is not known. This sample is represented by 70,000 to 95,000 clones; roughly 83% of them were singletons. Roughly 14% of the sample lies in the top ten. The specimen was PBMCs. The receptors were gathered from a woman aged 40 to 50 in good health and CMV-seropositive.

This clone was counted a single time. The chain couples TRBV27 to TRBJ2-6; TRBD2 might be the D (5 bases). The V gene's germline CDR1 is MNHEY and CDR2 SMNVEV (reference sequence). V gave up 7 bases and J gave up 2 bases, with 24 bases separating them. The CDR3 has 19 amino acids. The CDR3 region has the DNA TGTGCCAGCACTTCTGGGAGTTATGGGCTTAAGACTGGGGCCAACGTCCTGACTTTC. This sequence encodes CASTSGSYGLKTGANVLTF.

The chain's CDR3 is CSVGAVTWNEQFF. CDR3 DNA sequence: TGCAGCGTTGGGGCAGTTACCTGGAATGAGCAGTTCTTC. This chain connects TRBV29-1 to TRBJ2-1, with D uncertain. Germline CDR1 and CDR2: SQVTM and ANQGSEA. The CDR3 extends over 13 amino acids. The V gene lost 4 bases and the J gene lost 7 bases, with 14 bases spanning the gap.

The rearrangement links TRBV9 to TRBJ2-1; 10 positions agree with TRBD2. The CDR3 contains 16 residues. The J segment lost 5 bases and the V segment lost 0 bases, leaving 5 bases of the junction unmatched. CDR1 is SGDLS, CDR2 YYNGEE, per germline. This chain's CDR3 is CASSVVASGSNNEQFF. CDR3 coding DNA: TGTGCCAGCAGCGTAGTAGCTAGCGGGAGCAACAATGAGCAGTTCTTC.

With regard to this clone: Distinct nucleotide sequences in the sample also encode this CDR3. The J gene is TRBJ1-2, the V gene TRBV28; 7 bases match TRBD1. The CDR3 spans 13 residues. The junction had 3 bases not matched to a gene; V was cut back by 4 bases and J by 4 bases. Germline V gene lookup returns CDR1 MDHEN and CDR2 SYDVKM. In nucleotides, the CDR3 is TGTGCCAGCAGTTCTGCAGGGGGCTATGGCTACACCTTC. As protein: CASSSAGGYGYTF.

The CDR3 protein is CASSLLGLGELFF. CDR3 nucleotide sequence: TGTGCCAGCAGCTTGCTAGGTCTAGGGGAGCTGTTTTTT. This sequence joins TRBV7-3 and TRBJ2-2; no definite D call. This CDR3 is 13 amino acids long. Trimming took 3 bases from V and 8 from J, leaving 10 bases between them. Per the germline V gene, CDR1 is SGHTA and CDR2 is FQGTGA.